Here is one T cell receptor (beta chain) with its context. There are a few counts of this clone. The antigen this receptor binds is unknown. Per-base qualities were not stored, and no clone one base away is much larger. The record originates from a study of cytotoxic CD8 clonotypes in ibrutinib-treated CLL (dated by TCRdb to the early 2020s). Background for the entire study: In this cohort, more than 14 patients were treatment-naive and roughly ten were relapsed/refractory, while 17 to 18 had unmutated IGHV. Responses were partial in roughly 25 patients and complete in 2; after median approximately 69 months follow-up, approximately 15 stayed in remission and 12 progressed. Response samples were obtained after a median of roughly 13 months of treatment, with a range of roughly 6 to 40 months. Samples averaged approximately 250,000 productive templates and approximately 100,000 productive rearrangements. Longitudinal samples were obtainable from about 30% of the roughly 86 participants in the trial. Cryopreserved peripheral blood mononuclear cells were obtained prior to treatment, at the time of response, and at either disease progression or sustained remission. All remission and progressive disease samples were collected while patients were still receiving ibrutinib.

The CDR3 measures 16 amino acids from cysteine to phenylalanine. The only DNA kept is the CDR3, 48 bases in frame from the first base. At the junction V is shortened by 2 bases and J by 4 bases, with 17 bases in between. CDR1 is given as MGHRA and CDR2 as YSYEKL, both from the germline V gene. Approximately 2 micrograms of genomic DNA were extracted from cryopreserved PBMCs for TCR beta library preparation. Longitudinal blood samples from CLL patients receiving ibrutinib monotherapy were subjected to high-throughput TCR beta sequencing. The patients took part in an open-label, single-center phase 2 trial of ibrutinib monotherapy. Each clonotype received, on average, around 9.6x coverage in deep resolution sequencing performed on a MiSeq, where the target depth lay between 1 in 1 million and 1 in 200,000 T cells. TCR beta libraries were generated with the immunoSEQ hsTCRB Kit. On the study's bioinformatics: Data were analyzed with ImmunoSEQ Data Assistant and ImmunoSEQ Analyzer, with V, D and J genes assigned per IMGT definitions. Clonality, which ranges from 0 to 1, was calculated as one minus the normalized Shannon entropy of productive rearrangement frequencies. Only overrepresented clonotypes making up at least 0.05% of the repertoire of each patient were included in the public clonotype analysis. About a dozen age-matched healthy donor repertoires from immuneACCESS were used as controls for clonality. Sourced from immuneACCESS, this table was stored by TCRdb with only in-frame sequences that have V and J called. A share of the clones is absent; for the studies checked, an unresolved V gene accounts for under half, and the remainder has no known explanation. Clone size and the V and J calls come from that table; the DNA yielded D and trimming. Within this sample are about 300,000 clones, with 67% of them counted one time only. Of the sample, 6.3% is held by the ten largest clones.

Paper-wide results and their limitations: Public clonotypes were found to be uncommon and were observed to contract or remain stable during treatment; the increase in clonality was shown to reflect expansion of private clonotypes at ibrutinib response. At baseline, clonality was higher than in age-matched healthy donors and showed a strong correlation with circulating CD8+ T-cell counts. At ibrutinib response clonality went up, during sustained remission it held steady, and at progression it dropped back toward baseline. Sampling times were not matched between patients in sustained remission and patients whose disease was progressing, and lymph node repertoires were not examined.

The sequence is built from TRBV4-1 and TRBJ1-1; TRBD1 is perhaps the D gene, given 6 matching bases. This sample comprised PBMCs, obtained after 36 months of ibrutinib treatment. The sequence was obtained from a human donor with chronic lymphocytic leukemia. This receptor carries the CDR3 CASSQHPTGIVTEAFF. The DNA sequence is as follows: TGCGCCAGCAGCCAACATCCTACAGGGATCGTCACTGAAGCTTTCTTT.